This entry lists 18 T cell receptor beta chains sequenced from one sample in a study of blood T cells in healthy people across ages. Primed by a sample-barcoded 5' primer and a J-beta primer mix, a second PCR proceeded for about 6 to 12 cycles. TCRdb used MiXCR to reprocess the 5' RACE reads, holding one entry per CDR3 protein. The sample yields 650,000 to 800,000 distinct CDR3 sequences, under 55% seen once. The sample taken for sequencing was blood. These receptors came from a man in his 60s in good health.

This clonotype was picked up one time. The chain uses TRBV2 and TRBJ2-1; either TRBD1 or TRBD2 may fit D (7 bases each). Between the trimmed V and J ends, which lost 3 bases and 9 bases, there was a span of 18 bases. The germline CDR1 and CDR2 sequences are SNHLY and FYNNEI. CDR3 length: 15 residues. In nucleotides, the CDR3 is TGTGCCAGCAGTGACAGGGGGGGGGCTAACCTTGAGCAGTTCTTC. This gives the protein CASSDRGGANLEQFF.

This clonotype was detected many times. CDR3 sequence: CSARDWDRSTDTQYF. DNA of the CDR3: TGCAGTGCTAGAGACTGGGACAGGTCCACAGATACGCAGTATTTT. The chain has TRBV20-1 and TRBJ2-3, with 8 bases that match TRBD1. The germline V gene encodes CDR1 DFQATT and CDR2 SNEGSKA (reference sequence). V shed 0 bases and J 2 bases; nucleotides not matched to a gene: 4. The CDR3 sequence is 15 residues long.

This chain connects TRBV10-3 to TRBJ1-6, with D tentatively TRBD1 (5 bases). Trimming left V 3 bases short and J 7 bases short, with 13 bases between. The CDR3 covers 15 residues. Germline CDR1 is ENHRY and CDR2 is SYGVKD. The CDR3 DNA reads as TGTGCCATCAGTGATAAGGACATATCGAATTCACCCCTCCACTTT. This translates into CAISDKDISNSPLHF.

In its sample, this clonotype was seen a few times. The chain joins TRBV4-3 to TRBJ2-1; 16 nucleotides agree with TRBD2. This CDR3 has 18 amino acids. CDR1 LGHNA and CDR2 YSLEER come from the germline V gene. The V and J ends lost 0 bases and 5 bases, in that order; junction bases with no gene match: 4. DNA of the CDR3: TGCGCCAGCAGCCAAGACCCGGGACTAGCGGGGGGGAACAATGAGCAGTTCTTC. It codes for CASSQDPGLAGGNNEQFF.

The chain couples TRBV20-1 to TRBJ2-3; 13 nucleotides agree with TRBD2. With 4 bases clipped from V and 5 bases from J, the junction kept 12 bases outside the gene matches. The CDR3 has 17 amino acids. Germline V gene lookup returns CDR1 DFQATT and CDR2 SNEGSKA (reference sequence). This CDR3 is CSATSGTSGGELDTQYF. As DNA, the CDR3 is TGCAGTGCTACATCGGGAACTAGCGGGGGGGAGTTAGATACGCAGTATTTT.

CDR3 residues: CASSQDPSFYGYTF. The CDR3 DNA sequence: TGCGCCAGCAGCCAAGATCCATCCTTCTATGGCTACACCTTC. This rearrangement joins TRBV4-1 to TRBJ1-2; no clear D gene. From germline, CDR1 is MGHRA and CDR2 YSYEKL. Trimming left V 0 bases short and J 4 bases short, with 9 bases between. The CDR3 totals 14 residues.

The chain links TRBV2 to TRBJ2-5; a possible D gene is TRBD1 (6 bases). V was shortened by 5 bases and J by 0 bases, with 19 bases between the two germline ends. This CDR3 is 17 amino acids long. CDR1 SNHLY and CDR2 FYNNEI come from the germline V gene. The CDR3 loop reads CASSFPGQLKYQETQYF. The CDR3 nucleotides read TGTGCCAGCAGTTTTCCGGGACAACTCAAGTACCAAGAGACCCAGTACTTC.

The chain employs TRBV18 and TRBJ1-4, with 12 bases matching TRBD1. Germline V gene lookup returns CDR1 KGHSH and CDR2 LQKENI. CDR3 length equals 17 residues. Trimming removed 1 base from V and 3 bases from J; junction bases left unmatched: 3. The CDR3 spells CASSPLGQGAANEKLFF. In nucleotides, the CDR3 is TGTGCCAGCTCACCACTGGGACAGGGGGCGGCTAATGAAAAACTGTTTTTT.

This chain connects TRBV3-1 to TRBJ2-4, with D tentatively TRBD1 or TRBD2 (5 bases each). The CDR3 runs 13 residues. The germline V gene encodes CDR1 LGHDT and CDR2 YNNKEL (reference sequence). V shed 4 bases and J shed 13 bases, with 17 bases lying between them. CDR3 sequence reads: CASSLSEAEGQYF. CDR3 bases: TGTGCCAGCAGCCTATCAGAGGCTGAGGGGCAGTACTTC.

The V gene is TRBV20-1, the J gene TRBJ2-4, with D hard to call. V gave up 3 bases and J gave up 0 bases, with 15 bases separating them. Germline assignment: CDR1 DFQATT and CDR2 SNEGSKA (reference sequence). The CDR3 consists of 16 residues. The CDR3 DNA reads TGCAGTGCTAGCAACGCCCAGGTTATAGCCAAAAACATTCAGTACTTC. Its translation: CSASNAQVIAKNIQYF.

The V gene is TRBV7-2, the J gene TRBJ1-1; 9 bases are a match to TRBD1. V was pared by 0 bases and J by 0 bases, with 5 bases of the junction left unmatched. Germline V gene data show CDR1 as SGHTA and CDR2 as FQGNSA. This CDR3 comprises 17 residues. The CDR3 is CASSLATGGVMNTEAFF. DNA of the CDR3: TGTGCCAGCAGCTTAGCGACAGGGGGAGTAATGAACACTGAAGCTTTCTTT.

In this sample, this clonotype turned up a few times. V is TRBV9 and J is TRBJ2-1, with 10 nucleotides matching TRBD1. Germline V gene sequence: CDR1 SGDLS, CDR2 YYNGEE. Trimming at V came to 4 bases and at J to 5 bases, leaving 18 bases not matched to a gene. The CDR3 loop spans 19 amino acids. DNA of the CDR3: TGTGCCAGCAGCCCGGGACAGGGGATTGGCAAACTCTGGGACAATGAGCAGTTCTTC. Translated, it gives CASSPGQGIGKLWDNEQFF. Variable domain in full (rest from reference TRBV9 and TRBJ2-1): DSGVTQTPKHLITATGQRVTLRCSPRSGDLSVYWYQQSLDQGLQFLIQYYNGEERAKGNILERFSAQQFPDLHSELNLSSLELGDSALYFCASSPGQGIGKLWDNEQFFGPGTRLTVL.

A few counts support this clonotype. This chain uses TRBV20-1 with TRBJ1-2; D is uncertain. V was clipped by 2 bases and J by 7 bases, with 11 bases between them. This CDR3 is 12 amino acids long. Germline assignment: CDR1 DFQATT and CDR2 SNEGSKA (reference sequence). For the CDR3, the DNA is TGCAGTGCTAGACCTACCCCAGTTGGCTACACCTTC. It encodes CSARPTPVGYTF.

Only a few counts were recorded for this clonotype. V gene TRBV30 combines with J gene TRBJ2-1; TRBD2 is a possible D gene (7 bases). V was pared by 3 bases and J by 4 bases, with 16 bases between. The germline CDR1 and CDR2 sequences are GTSNPN and SVGIG (reference sequence). The CDR3 contains 15 residues. The CDR3 DNA reads TGTGCCTGGAGGGAGGGGGGGCCGTCATACAATGAGCAGTTCTTC. Amino acids: CAWREGGPSYNEQFF.

J is TRBJ2-1 and V is TRBV11-2, with 12 bases aligning to TRBD2. Germline V gene sequence: CDR1 SGHAT, CDR2 FQNNGV. V trimming: 0 bases; J trimming: 9 bases; junction bases outside the gene matches: 6. This CDR3 is 16 amino acids long. The DNA for the CDR3 is TGTGCCAGCAGCTTAGATCCTAGCGGGGGGGCCCGTGAGCAGTTCTTC. This sequence encodes CASSLDPSGGAREQFF.

About this clonotype itself: This may be a read error: a much more frequent sequence differs by one nucleotide. The chain is built from TRBV3-1 and TRBJ2-5; the D is unclear. Per the germline V gene, CDR1 is LGHDT and CDR2 is YNNKEL (reference sequence). V lost 8 bases to trimming and J lost 4 bases, with 20 bases between them. The CDR3 runs 15 residues. The CDR3 bases are TGTGCCAGCGGCCCCAATAGACTTCCCAGAGAGACCCAGTACTTC. Protein sequence: CASGPNRLPRETQYF.

Only one count was recorded for this clonotype. This may be a read error, as it is one base from a much larger clone. The genes are TRBV6-1 and TRBJ1-2; D is unresolved. Germline V gives CDR1 MNHNS, CDR2 SASEGT. This CDR3 is built from 15 residues. The CDR3 DNA is TGTGCCAGCAGTGAAGAGGCCAGTGGGGTATATGACTACACCTTC. This sequence encodes CASSEEASGVYDYTF.

This clonotype was seen only a few times. This chain connects TRBV20-1 to TRBJ2-5, with 8 bases matching TRBD2. The DNA end lines up better with TRBJ2-7; the J call may be wrong. CDR3 length: 15 amino acids. Germline CDR1 reads DFQATT; CDR2 reads SNEGSKA (reference sequence). CDR3 sequence reads: CSARDLLAGGYEQYF. The CDR3 nucleotides read TGCAGTGCTAGAGATCTATTGGCGGGGGGCTACGAGCAGTACTTC.